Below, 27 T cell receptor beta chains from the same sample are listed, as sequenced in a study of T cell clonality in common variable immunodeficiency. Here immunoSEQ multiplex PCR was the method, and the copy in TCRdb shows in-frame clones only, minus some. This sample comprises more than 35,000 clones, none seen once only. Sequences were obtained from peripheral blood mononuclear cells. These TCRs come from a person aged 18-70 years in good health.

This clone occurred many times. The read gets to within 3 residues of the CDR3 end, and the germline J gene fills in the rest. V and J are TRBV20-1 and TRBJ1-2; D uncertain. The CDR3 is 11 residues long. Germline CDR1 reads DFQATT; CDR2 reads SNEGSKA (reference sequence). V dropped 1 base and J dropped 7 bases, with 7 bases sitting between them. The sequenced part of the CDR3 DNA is TGCAGTGCTAGAGGAGTGCGTGGC. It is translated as CSARGVRG. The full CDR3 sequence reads CSARGVRGYTF.

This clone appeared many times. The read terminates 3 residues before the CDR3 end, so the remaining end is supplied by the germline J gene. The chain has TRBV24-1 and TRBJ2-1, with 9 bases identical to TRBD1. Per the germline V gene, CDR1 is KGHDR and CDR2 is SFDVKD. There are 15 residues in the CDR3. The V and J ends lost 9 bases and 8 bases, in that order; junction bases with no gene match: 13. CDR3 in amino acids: CATSAGDREEDEQFF. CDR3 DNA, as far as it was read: TGTGCCACCTCCGCCGGGGACAGGGAAGAGGATGAG.

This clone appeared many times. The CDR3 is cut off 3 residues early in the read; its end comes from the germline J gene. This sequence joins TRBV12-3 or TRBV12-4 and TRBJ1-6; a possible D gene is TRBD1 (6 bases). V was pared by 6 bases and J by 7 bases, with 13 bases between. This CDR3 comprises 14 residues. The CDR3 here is CASSSTGGNSPLHF. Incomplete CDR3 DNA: TGTGCCAGCAGCTCGACAGGAGGGAATTCACCC.

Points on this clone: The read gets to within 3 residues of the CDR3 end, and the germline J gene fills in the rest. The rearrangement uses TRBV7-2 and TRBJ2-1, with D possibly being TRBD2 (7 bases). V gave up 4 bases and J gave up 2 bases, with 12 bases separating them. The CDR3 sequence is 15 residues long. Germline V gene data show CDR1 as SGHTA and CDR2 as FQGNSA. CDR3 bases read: TGTGCCAGCAGCTGGGGGGGCAGAGCCTACAATGAG. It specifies CASSWGGRAYNE. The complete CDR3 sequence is CASSWGGRAYNEQFF. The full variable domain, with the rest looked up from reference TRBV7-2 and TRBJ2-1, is GAGVSQSPSNKVTEKGKDVELRCDPISGHTALYWYRQSLGQGLEFLIYFQGNSAPDKSGLPSDRFSAERTGGSVSTLTIQRTQQEDSAVYLCASSWGGRAYNEQFFGPGTRLTVL.

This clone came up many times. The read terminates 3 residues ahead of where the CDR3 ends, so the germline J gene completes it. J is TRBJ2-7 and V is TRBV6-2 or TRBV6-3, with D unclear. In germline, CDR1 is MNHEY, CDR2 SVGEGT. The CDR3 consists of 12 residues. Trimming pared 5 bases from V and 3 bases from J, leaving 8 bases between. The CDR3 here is CASSPRIYEQYF. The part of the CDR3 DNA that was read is TGTGCCAGCAGTCCCAGGATCTACGAG.

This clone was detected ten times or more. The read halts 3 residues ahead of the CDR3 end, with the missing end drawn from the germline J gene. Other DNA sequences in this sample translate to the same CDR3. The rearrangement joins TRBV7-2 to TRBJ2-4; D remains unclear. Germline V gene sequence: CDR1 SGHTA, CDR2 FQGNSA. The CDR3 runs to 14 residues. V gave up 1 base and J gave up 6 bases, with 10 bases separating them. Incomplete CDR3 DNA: TGTGCCAGCAGCTTAGGAAGCCCGGGAAACATT. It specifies CASSLGSPGNI. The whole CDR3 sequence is CASSLGSPGNIQYF.

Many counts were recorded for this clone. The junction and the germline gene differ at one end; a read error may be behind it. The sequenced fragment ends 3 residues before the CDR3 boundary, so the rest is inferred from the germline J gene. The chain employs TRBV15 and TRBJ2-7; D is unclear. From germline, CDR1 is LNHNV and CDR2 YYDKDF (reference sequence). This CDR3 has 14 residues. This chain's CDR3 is CTTSRETQNYEQYF. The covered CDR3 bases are TGTACCACCAGCAGAGAGACTCAAAACTACGAG.

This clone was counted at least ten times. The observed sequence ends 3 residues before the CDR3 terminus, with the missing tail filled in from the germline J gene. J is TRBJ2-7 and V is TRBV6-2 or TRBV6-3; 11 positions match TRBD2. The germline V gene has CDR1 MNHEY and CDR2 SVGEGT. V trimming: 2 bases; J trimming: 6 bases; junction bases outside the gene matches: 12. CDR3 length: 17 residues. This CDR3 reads CASSYRLAGRGKGEQYF. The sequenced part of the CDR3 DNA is TGTGCCAGCAGTTACAGACTAGCGGGGAGGGGCAAGGGCGAG.

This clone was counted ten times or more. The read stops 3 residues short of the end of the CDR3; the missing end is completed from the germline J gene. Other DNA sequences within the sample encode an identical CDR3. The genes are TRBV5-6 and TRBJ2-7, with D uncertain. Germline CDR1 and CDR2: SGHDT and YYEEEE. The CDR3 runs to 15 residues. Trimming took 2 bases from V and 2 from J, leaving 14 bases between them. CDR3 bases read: TGTGCCAGCAGCTTATTATATAACAGAGCCTACGAG. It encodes CASSLLYNRAYE. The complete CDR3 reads CASSLLYNRAYEQYF.

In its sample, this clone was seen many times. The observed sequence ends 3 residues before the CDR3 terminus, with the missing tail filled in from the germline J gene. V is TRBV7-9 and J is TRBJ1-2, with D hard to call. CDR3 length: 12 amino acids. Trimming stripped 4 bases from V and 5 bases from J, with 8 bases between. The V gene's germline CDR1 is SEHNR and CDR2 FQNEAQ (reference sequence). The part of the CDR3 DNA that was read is TGTGCCAGCAGCTCTCGGGGTTATGGC. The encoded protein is CASSSRGYG. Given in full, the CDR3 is CASSSRGYGYTF. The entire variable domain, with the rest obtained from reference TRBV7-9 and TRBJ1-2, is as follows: DTGVSQNPRHKITKRGQNVTFRCDPISEHNRLYWYRQTLGQGPEFLTYFQNEAQLEKSRLLSDRFSAERPKGSFSTLEIQRTEQGDSAMYLCASSSRGYGYTFGSGTRLTVV.

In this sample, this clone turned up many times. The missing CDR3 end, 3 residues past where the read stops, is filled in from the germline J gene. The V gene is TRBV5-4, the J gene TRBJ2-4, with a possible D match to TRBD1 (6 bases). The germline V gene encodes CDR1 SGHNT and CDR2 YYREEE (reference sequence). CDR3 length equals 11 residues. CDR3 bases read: TGTGCCAGCAGCTTGGGGGGACAT. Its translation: CASSLGGH. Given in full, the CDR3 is CASSLGGHQYF.

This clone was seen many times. The sequenced part of the CDR3 DNA is TGTGCCAGCAGCGGATTCCTAGCGTCATCCGGCTGGGTTGCG. It is translated as CASSGFLASSGWVA. The CDR3 reads in full as CASSGFLASSGWVAQYF. The genes are TRBV6-2 or TRBV6-3 and TRBJ2-3; the D gene is possibly TRBD2 (6 bases). The read ends 3 residues before the CDR3 terminus; that terminus is restored from the germline J gene. Germline V lookup: CDR1 MNHEY, CDR2 SVGEGT. The CDR3 is made up of 17 amino acids.

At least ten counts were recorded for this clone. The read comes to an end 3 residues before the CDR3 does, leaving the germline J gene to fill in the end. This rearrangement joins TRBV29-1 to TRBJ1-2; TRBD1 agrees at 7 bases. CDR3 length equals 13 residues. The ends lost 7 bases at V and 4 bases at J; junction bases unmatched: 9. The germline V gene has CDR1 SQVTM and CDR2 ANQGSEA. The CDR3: CSARIQGSYGYTF. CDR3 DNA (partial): TGCAGCGCTAGAATACAGGGGTCCTATGGC.

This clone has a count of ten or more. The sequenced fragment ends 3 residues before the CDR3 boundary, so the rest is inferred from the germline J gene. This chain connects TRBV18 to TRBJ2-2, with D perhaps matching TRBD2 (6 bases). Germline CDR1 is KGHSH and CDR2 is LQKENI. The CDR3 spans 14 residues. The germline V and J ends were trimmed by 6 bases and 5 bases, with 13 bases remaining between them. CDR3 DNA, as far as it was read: TGTGCCAGCTCGGAATTGGAGGGTACCGGGGAG. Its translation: CASSELEGTGE. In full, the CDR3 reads CASSELEGTGELFF. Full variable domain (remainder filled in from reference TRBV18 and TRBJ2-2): NAGVMQNPRHLVRRRGQEARLRCSPMKGHSHVYWYRQLPEEGLKFMVYLQKENIIDESGMPKERFSAEFPKEGPSILRIQQVVRGDSAAYFCASSELEGTGELFFGEGSRLTVL.

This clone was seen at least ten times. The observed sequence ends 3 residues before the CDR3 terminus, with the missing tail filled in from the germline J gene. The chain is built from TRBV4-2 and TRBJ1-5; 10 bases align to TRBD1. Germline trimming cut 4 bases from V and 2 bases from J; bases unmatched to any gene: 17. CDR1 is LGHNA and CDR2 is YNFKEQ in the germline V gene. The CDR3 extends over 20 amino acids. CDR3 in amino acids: CASSPGQGGGSPSGNQPQHF. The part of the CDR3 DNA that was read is TGTGCCAGCAGCCCCGGACAGGGGGGCGGGAGTCCATCAGGCAATCAGCCC.

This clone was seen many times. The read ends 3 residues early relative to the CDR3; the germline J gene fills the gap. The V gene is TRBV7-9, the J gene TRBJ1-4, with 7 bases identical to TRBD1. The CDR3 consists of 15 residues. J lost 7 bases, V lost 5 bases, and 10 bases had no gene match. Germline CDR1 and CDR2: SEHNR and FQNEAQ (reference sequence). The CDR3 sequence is CASSGAGGGGEKLFF. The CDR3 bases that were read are TGTGCCAGCAGCGGGGCGGGAGGGGGCGGTGAAAAA.

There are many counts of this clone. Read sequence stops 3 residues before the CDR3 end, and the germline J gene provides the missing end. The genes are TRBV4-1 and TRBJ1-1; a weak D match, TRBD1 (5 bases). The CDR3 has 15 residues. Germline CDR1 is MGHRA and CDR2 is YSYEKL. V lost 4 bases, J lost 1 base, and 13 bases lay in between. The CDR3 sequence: CASSPMGQGNTEAFF. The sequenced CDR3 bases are TGCGCCAGCAGCCCAATGGGGCAGGGGAACACTGAA.

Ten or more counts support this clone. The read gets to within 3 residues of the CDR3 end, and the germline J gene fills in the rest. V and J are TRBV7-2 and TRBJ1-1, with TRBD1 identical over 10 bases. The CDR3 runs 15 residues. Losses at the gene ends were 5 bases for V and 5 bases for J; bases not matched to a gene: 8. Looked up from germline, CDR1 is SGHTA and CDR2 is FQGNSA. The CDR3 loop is CASSPPTGGWTEAFF. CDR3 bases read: TGTGCCAGCAGCCCACCGACAGGGGGCTGGACTGAA.

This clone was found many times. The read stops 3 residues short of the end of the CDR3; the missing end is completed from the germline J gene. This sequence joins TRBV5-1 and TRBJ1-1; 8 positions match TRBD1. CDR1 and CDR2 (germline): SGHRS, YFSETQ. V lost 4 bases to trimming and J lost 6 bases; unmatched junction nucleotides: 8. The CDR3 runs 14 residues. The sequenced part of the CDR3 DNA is TGCGCCAGCAGCCTCTCGGACAGGGTGGCTGAA. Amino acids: CASSLSDRVAE. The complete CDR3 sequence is CASSLSDRVAEAFF. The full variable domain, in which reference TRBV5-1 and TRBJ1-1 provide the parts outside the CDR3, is KAGVTQTPRYLIKTRGQQVTLSCSPISGHRSVSWYQQTPGQGLQFLFEYFSETQRNKGNFPGRFSGRQFSNSRSEMNVSTLELGDSALYLCASSLSDRVAEAFFGQGTRLTVV.

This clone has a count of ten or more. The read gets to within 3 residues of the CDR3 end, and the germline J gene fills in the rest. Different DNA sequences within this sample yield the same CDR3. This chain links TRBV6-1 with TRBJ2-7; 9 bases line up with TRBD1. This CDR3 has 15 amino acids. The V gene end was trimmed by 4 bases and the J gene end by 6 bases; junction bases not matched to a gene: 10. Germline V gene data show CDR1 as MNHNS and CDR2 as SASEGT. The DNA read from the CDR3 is TGTGCCAGCAGTGTACTATCGGGACAGGGAGGCGAG. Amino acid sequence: CASSVLSGQGGE. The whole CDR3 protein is CASSVLSGQGGEQYF.

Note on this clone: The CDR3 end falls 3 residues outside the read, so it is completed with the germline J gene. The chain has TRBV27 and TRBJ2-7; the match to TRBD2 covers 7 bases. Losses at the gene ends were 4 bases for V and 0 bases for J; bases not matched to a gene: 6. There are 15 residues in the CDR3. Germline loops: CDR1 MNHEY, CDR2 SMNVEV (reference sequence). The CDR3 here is CASSSPPGGSYEQYF. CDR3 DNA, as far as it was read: TGTGCCAGCAGTTCCCCCCCGGGGGGCTCCTACGAG.

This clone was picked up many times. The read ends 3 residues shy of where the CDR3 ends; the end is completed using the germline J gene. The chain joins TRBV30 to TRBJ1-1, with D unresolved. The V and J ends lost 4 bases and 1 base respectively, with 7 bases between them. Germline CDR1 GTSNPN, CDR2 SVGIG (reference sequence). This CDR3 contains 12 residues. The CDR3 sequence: CAWKKANTEAFF. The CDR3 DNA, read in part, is TGTGCCTGGAAAAAGGCGAACACTGAA.

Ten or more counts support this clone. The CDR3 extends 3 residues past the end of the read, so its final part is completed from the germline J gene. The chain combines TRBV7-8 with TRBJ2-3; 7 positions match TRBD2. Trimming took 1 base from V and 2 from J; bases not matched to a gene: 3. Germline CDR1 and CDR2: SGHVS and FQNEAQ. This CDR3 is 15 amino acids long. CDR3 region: CASSLGGSPTDTQYF. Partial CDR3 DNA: TGTGCCAGCAGCTTAGGCGGGAGCCCCACAGATACG.

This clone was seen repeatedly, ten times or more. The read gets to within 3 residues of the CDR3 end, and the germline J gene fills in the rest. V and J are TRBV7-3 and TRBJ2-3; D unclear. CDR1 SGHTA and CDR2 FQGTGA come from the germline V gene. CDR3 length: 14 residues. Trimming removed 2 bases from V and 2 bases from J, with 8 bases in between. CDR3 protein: CASSLGAYTDTQYF. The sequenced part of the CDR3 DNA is TGTGCCAGCAGCTTAGGAGCGTACACAGATACG.

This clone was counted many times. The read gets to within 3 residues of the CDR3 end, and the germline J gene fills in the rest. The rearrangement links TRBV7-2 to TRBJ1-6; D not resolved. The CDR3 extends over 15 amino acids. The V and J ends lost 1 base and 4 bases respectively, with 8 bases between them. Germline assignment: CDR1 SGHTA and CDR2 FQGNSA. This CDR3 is CASSLVAGYNSPLHF. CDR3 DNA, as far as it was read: TGTGCCAGCAGCTTAGTGGCGGGATATAATTCACCC.

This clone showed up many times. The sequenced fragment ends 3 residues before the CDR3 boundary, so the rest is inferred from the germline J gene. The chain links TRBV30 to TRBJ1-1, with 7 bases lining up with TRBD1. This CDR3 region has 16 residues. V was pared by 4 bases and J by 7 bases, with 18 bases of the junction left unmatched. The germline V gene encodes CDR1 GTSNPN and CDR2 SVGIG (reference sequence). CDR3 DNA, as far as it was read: TGTGCCTGGACCCCTTTTAACGGACAGGAAGCGTATGAA. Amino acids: CAWTPFNGQEAYE. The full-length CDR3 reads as CAWTPFNGQEAYEAFF.

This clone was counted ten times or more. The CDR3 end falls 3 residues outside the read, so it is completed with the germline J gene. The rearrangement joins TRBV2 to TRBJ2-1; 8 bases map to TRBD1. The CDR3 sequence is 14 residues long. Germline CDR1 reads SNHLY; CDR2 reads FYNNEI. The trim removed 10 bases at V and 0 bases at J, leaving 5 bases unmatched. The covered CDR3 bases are TGTGCCAACCGGCAGGGGGCCTCCTACAATGAG. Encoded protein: CANRQGASYNE. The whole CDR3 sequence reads CANRQGASYNEQFF. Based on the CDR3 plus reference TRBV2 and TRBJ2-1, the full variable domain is EPEVTQTPSHQVTQMGQEVILRCVPISNHLYFYWYRQILGQKVEFLVSFYNNEISEKSEIFDDQFSVERPDGSNFTLKIRSTKLEDSAMYFCANRQGASYNEQFFGPGTRLTVL.